Below are 20 T cell receptor beta chains sequenced from a single sample in a study of blood T cell repertoires in COVID-19. Only in-frame clones appear in the TCRdb table, and some are missing; sequencing was by immunoSEQ multiplex PCR. Seen here are approximately 440,000 clones, 90% observed once, and the top ten hold more than 0.55%. The sequenced sample was PBMCs or T cells enriched from blood (not recorded which). Receptors were obtained from a man aged 18 to 29 who had recovered from COVID-19.

The chain couples TRBV7-9 to TRBJ1-4; TRBD1 is a possible D gene (6 bases). CDR1 is SEHNR, CDR2 FQNEAQ, per germline (reference sequence). The CDR3 sequence is 16 residues long. V dropped 5 bases and J dropped 5 bases, with 18 bases sitting between them. The chain's CDR3 is CASSQGSAGSNEKLFF. CDR3 nucleotide sequence: TGTGCCAGCAGCCAGGGGTCGGCAGGGTCAAATGAAAAACTGTTTTTT.

This clone came up a few times. The genes are TRBV7-3 and TRBJ2-1, with 9 nucleotides matching TRBD2. CDR1 is SGHTA and CDR2 is FQGTGA in the germline V gene. Trimming at V came to 5 bases and at J to 7 bases, leaving 9 bases not matched to a gene. This CDR3 region has 15 residues. The CDR3 DNA follows: TGTGCCAGCAGCCCTCGACTAGCGGCCGGTAATGAGCAGTTCTTC. As protein: CASSPRLAAGNEQFF.

The chain couples TRBV29-1 to TRBJ1-1; D gene ambiguous. From germline, CDR1 is SQVTM and CDR2 ANQGSEA. The CDR3 is made up of 12 amino acids. V was shortened by 6 bases and J by 4 bases, with 12 bases between the two germline ends. In DNA, the CDR3 is TGCAGCGTACGGAGCGGGTCCACTGAAGCTTTCTTT. This codes for CSVRSGSTEAFF.

The V gene is TRBV19, the J gene TRBJ2-4, with 16 bases fitting TRBD2. CDR1 is LNHDA, CDR2 SQIVND, per germline (reference sequence). The CDR3 runs 15 residues. Trimming at V came to 5 bases and at J to 9 bases, leaving 4 bases not matched to a gene. Here the CDR3 reads CASSPGTSGRVIQYF. As DNA, the CDR3 is TGTGCCAGTAGTCCTGGGACTAGCGGGAGGGTCATTCAGTACTTC.

The chain carries TRBV7-8 and TRBJ1-4, with D maybe TRBD1 (5 bases). The germline V gene has CDR1 SGHVS and CDR2 FQNEAQ. The CDR3 sequence is 16 residues long. V lost 6 bases to trimming and J lost 0 bases, with 14 bases between them. The CDR3 protein is CASRSTGLTTNEKLFF. The CDR3 DNA follows: TGTGCCAGCAGGTCCACAGGCTTAACAACTAATGAAAAACTGTTTTTT.

This clone has just one count. The chain is built from TRBV2 and TRBJ1-1; 9 positions agree with TRBD1. V shed 7 bases and J 4 bases; nucleotides not matched to a gene: 7. The CDR3 totals 14 residues. Per germline, CDR1 SNHLY and CDR2 FYNNEI. The CDR3 DNA reads TGTGCCAGCATGGGGGGACAGGGTAGCACTGAAGCTTTCTTT. Translating it yields CASMGGQGSTEAFF.

This clone occurred once. CDR3 amino acids: CASSLTGLHEAFF. CDR3 DNA sequence: TGTGCCAGCAGTTTGACAGGTCTTCACGAAGCTTTCTTT. The rearrangement uses TRBV12-3 or TRBV12-4 and TRBJ1-1; D may be TRBD1 (6 bases). The CDR3 is 13 amino acids. The germline V and J ends were trimmed by 3 bases and 8 bases, with 13 bases remaining between them.

This clone was seen a single time. J is TRBJ2-1 and V is TRBV5-1; weak D call: TRBD2 (7 bases). Trimming took off 5 bases at V and 7 bases at J, with 16 bases between the two ends. The CDR3 is 14 residues long. The germline gives CDR1 SGHRS, CDR2 YFSETQ. The CDR3 region is CASRRGGAGNEQFF. CDR3 nucleotide sequence: TGCGCCAGCAGAAGAGGGGGGGCCGGTAATGAGCAGTTCTTC.

Of note for this clone: The sample holds other DNA sequences that translate to the same CDR3. V usage is TRBV5-1 and J usage is TRBJ1-3; no clear D. Germline CDR1 is SGHRS and CDR2 is YFSETQ. The CDR3 length is 15 residues. V lost 3 bases to trimming and J lost 0 bases, with 10 bases between them. CDR3 protein: CASSSGGSSGNTIYF. In DNA form, the CDR3 reads TGCGCCAGCAGCTCCGGAGGAAGCTCTGGAAACACCATATATTTT.

The V gene is TRBV11-2, the J gene TRBJ1-2; 7 nucleotides align to TRBD1. V lost 0 bases to trimming and J lost 0 bases; unmatched junction nucleotides: 13. The CDR3 has 19 amino acids. CDR1 and CDR2 from the germline V gene are SGHAT and FQNNGV. In DNA form, the CDR3 reads TGTGCCAGCAGCTTAGACAGTCCGACAGGGTATAAAGCTAACTATGGCTACACCTTC. This translates into CASSLDSPTGYKANYGYTF.

This chain joins TRBV5-1 and TRBJ1-1; unclear D gene. The CDR3 loop spans 16 amino acids. Trimming removed 0 bases at V and 1 base at J, with 13 bases between. Germline lookup yields CDR1 SGHRS and CDR2 YFSETQ. CDR3 sequence reads: CASSLANEGPNTEAFF. CDR3 DNA: TGCGCCAGCAGCTTGGCCAACGAGGGTCCGAACACTGAAGCTTTCTTT.

Only one count was recorded for this clone. The chain uses TRBV4-1 and TRBJ2-7, with 9 bases fitting TRBD2. The V segment lost 0 bases and the J segment 5 bases; nucleotides outside the gene matches: 8. The germline V gene has CDR1 MGHRA and CDR2 YSYEKL. This CDR3 has 16 amino acids. CDR3 region: CASSQDSAGGWNEQYF. The CDR3, as DNA: TGCGCCAGCAGCCAAGATTCTGCGGGAGGGTGGAACGAGCAGTACTTC.

This sequence joins TRBV27 and TRBJ2-7, with D perhaps TRBD2 (6 bases). The CDR3 is 13 amino acids. From germline, CDR1 is MNHEY and CDR2 SMNVEV (reference sequence). Trimming shortened V by 0 bases and J by 3 bases, and 6 bases separated the two germline ends. CDR3 region: CASSLSGGYEQYF. CDR3 DNA sequence: TGTGCCAGCAGTTTATCGGGGGGCTACGAGCAGTACTTC.

This chain joins TRBV2 and TRBJ2-5, with unresolved D. V was cut by 6 bases and J by 1 base, with 12 bases left in between. Germline CDR1 SNHLY, CDR2 FYNNEI. The CDR3 runs to 14 residues. The CDR3 coding sequence is TGTGCCAGCAGCCTAACCTTATCCCAAGAGACCCAGTACTTC. Residues: CASSLTLSQETQYF.

The chain combines TRBV11-3 with TRBJ1-6, with TRBD1 matching 7 bases. This CDR3 spans 15 amino acids. Germline V gene data show CDR1 as SGHNT and CDR2 as YENEEA. Losses at the gene ends were 4 bases for V and 9 bases for J; bases not matched to a gene: 9. CDR3 residues: CASSSQQGIGSPLHF. The CDR3 nucleotides read TGTGCCAGCAGCTCCCAACAGGGGATAGGTTCACCCCTCCACTTT. Full variable domain (remainder filled in from reference TRBV11-3 and TRBJ1-6): EAGVVQSPRYKIIEKKQPVAFWCNPISGHNTLYWYLQNLGQGPELLIRYENEEAVDDSQLPKDRFSAERLKGVDSTLKIQPAELGDSAVYLCASSSQQGIGSPLHFGNGTRLTVT.

The J gene is TRBJ1-1, the V gene TRBV29-1, with D tentatively TRBD1 (6 bases). V was cut by 7 bases and J by 8 bases, with 17 bases left in between. The germline gives CDR1 SQVTM, CDR2 ANQGSEA. The CDR3 contains 12 residues. CDR3 nucleotides: TGCAGCGCAGCCCAGGGGCGCGAAGAAGCTTTCTTT. Translated, it gives CSAAQGREEAFF.

The rearrangement links TRBV27 to TRBJ1-6; D is perhaps TRBD1 (6 bases). Germline V gene lookup returns CDR1 MNHEY and CDR2 SMNVEV (reference sequence). This CDR3 contains 14 residues. Trimming cost V 2 bases and J 10 bases, with 12 bases left between them. CDR3 residues: CASSLGQIISPLHF. CDR3 nucleotide sequence: TGTGCCAGCAGTTTAGGACAGATAATATCACCCCTCCACTTT.

This clone was observed once. This chain links TRBV7-8 with TRBJ2-3; D might be TRBD1 (6 bases). Trimming cost V 2 bases and J 4 bases, with 19 bases left between them. The CDR3 spans 17 residues. Germline V gives CDR1 SGHVS, CDR2 FQNEAQ. In nucleotides, the CDR3 is TGTGCCAGCAGCTTATGGGACATCCGCCAGCAAGCAGATACGCAGTATTTT. Protein product: CASSLWDIRQQADTQYF.

This rearrangement joins TRBV7-9 to TRBJ1-1; D is undetermined. The CDR3 covers 14 residues. Germline CDR1 and CDR2: SEHNR and FQNEAQ (reference sequence). V was clipped by 1 base and J by 5 bases, with 11 bases between them. In nucleotides, the CDR3 is TGTGCCAGCAGCTTAGGCGAGGGCTGGACTGAAGCTTTCTTT. Protein: CASSLGEGWTEAFF.

This clone has only one observation. J is TRBJ2-1 and V is TRBV29-1; tentative D call: TRBD2 (6 bases). V was pared by 4 bases and J by 3 bases, with 19 bases between. Germline CDR1 reads SQVTM; CDR2 reads ANQGSEA. The CDR3 sequence is 16 residues long. In nucleotides, the CDR3 is TGCAGCGTTGGAAGGCAGGCCGGGGGTTTCTACAATGAGCAGTTCTTC. As protein: CSVGRQAGGFYNEQFF.